In its sample, the clone carrying this T cell receptor (beta chain) was seen once. Its matching antigen is unknown. The germline V and J ends were trimmed by 8 bases and 3 bases, with 16 bases remaining between them. Germline V gene sequence: CDR1 MNHEY, CDR2 SMNVEV (reference sequence). This CDR3 is built from 14 residues. The sample is drawn from a study of T-cell reconstitution after alpha-beta-depleted transplantation in children. Overall study results and limits: Newly made T cells mostly supplied T-cell counts and diversity one year after transplant.

Using unique molecular identifiers, the investigators prepared the TCRbeta library. Using its own MiXCR run on the PCR reads, TCRdb lists one record per CDR3 protein. This repertoire shows some 440,000 distinct CDR3 sequences, about 17% found once; its top ten account for just under 30%. The sequenced sample was PBMCs, mostly from graft donor cells, obtained 360 days after TCRalphabeta/CD19-depleted stem cell transplant. The J gene is TRBJ2-5, the V gene TRBV27, with D perhaps matching TRBD1 (5 bases). The sequence came from a boy younger than two who had a stem cell transplant for Wiskott-Aldrich syndrome, so the T cells may come from the graft donor. For the CDR3, the DNA is TGTGCCAGCGCTAGTCCGGGCAGGGAAGAGACCCAGTACTTC. This gives the protein CASASPGREETQYF.